Listed below are T cell receptor beta chains from one sample, sequenced in a study of long-term antiretroviral therapy in people with HIV. Measured with immunoSEQ multiplex PCR; TCRdb has only the in-frame clones, and not every one. The sample consists of under 35,000 clones, 90% to 97% of them appearing once. Source: unsorted PBMCs, taken approximately 6.5 years after starting antiretroviral therapy. Receptor source: a man aged 25-40 years with HIV. The CDR3 runs from the conserved cysteine through the conserved F or W. Fields, in order: V gene, CDR3 length, D gene, clone size, J gene, CDR3 protein, CDR3 DNA. A D gene is named only where the DNA matches it firmly. Rows may omit the clone size; those that give it use once, few, many or a size class.

TRBV5-1,14,-,-,TRBJ1-2,CASSLAGTSNGYTF,TGCGCCAGCAGCTTGGCAGGGACGTCTAATGGCTACACCTTC
TRBV9,15,-,-,TRBJ2-3,CASSVAVDSTDTQYF,TGTGCCAGCAGCGTAGCTGTTGACAGCACAGATACGCAGTATTTT
TRBV5-4,16,TRBD1,-,TRBJ2-2,CASSLDRGPYTGELFF,TGTGCCAGCAGCTTGGACAGGGGTCCTTACACCGGGGAGCTGTTTTTT
TRBV7-9,15,-,-,TRBJ2-2,CASSIKNAVLGELFF,TGTGCCAGCAGCATAAAAAATGCGGTTTTAGGGGAGCTGTTTTTT
TRBV7-9,16,TRBD2,-,TRBJ2-5,CASSLAVKLASETQYF,TGTGCCAGCAGCTTAGCTGTGAAACTAGCGAGTGAGACCCAGTACTTC
TRBV28,15,TRBD2,once,TRBJ2-3,CASTPPSGITDTQYF,TGTGCCAGCACGCCGCCTAGCGGGATCACAGATACGCAGTATTTT
TRBV5-1,15,TRBD1,-,TRBJ2-7,CASSSRTGTPYEQYF,TGCGCCAGCAGCTCCCGGACAGGAACCCCTTACGAGCAGTACTTC
TRBV5-5,10,-,-,TRBJ2-1,CASSGGEQFF,TGTGCCAGCAGTGGTGGTGAGCAGTTCTTC
TRBV5-4,14,-,-,TRBJ2-3,CASSTDQAGDTQYF,TGTGCCAGCAGCACGGACCAGGCGGGAGATACGCAGTATTTT
TRBV29-1,16,TRBD1,-,TRBJ2-2,CSVGRTGGLGTGELFF,TGCAGCGTTGGACGGACAGGTGGTCTGGGGACCGGGGAGCTGTTTTTT
TRBV6-6,13,-,-,TRBJ2-7,CASSPPGRYEQYF,TGTGCCAGCAGCCCCCCCGGCCGCTACGAGCAGTACTTC